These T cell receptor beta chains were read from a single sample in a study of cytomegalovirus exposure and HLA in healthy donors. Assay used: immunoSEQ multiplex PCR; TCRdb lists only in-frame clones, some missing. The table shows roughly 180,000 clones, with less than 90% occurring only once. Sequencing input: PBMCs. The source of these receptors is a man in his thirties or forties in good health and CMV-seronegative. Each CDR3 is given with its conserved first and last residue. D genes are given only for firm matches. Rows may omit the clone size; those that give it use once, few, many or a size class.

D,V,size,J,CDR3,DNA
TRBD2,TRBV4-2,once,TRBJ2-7,CASSQEGTGGLYEQYF,TGTGCCAGCAGCCAAGAAGGGACGGGAGGGCTCTACGAGCAGTACTTC
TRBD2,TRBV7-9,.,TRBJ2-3,CASSILAGGTTDTQYF,TGTGCCAGCAGCATTTTAGCGGGGGGGACCACAGATACGCAGTATTTT
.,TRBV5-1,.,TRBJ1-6,CASSLYSSYNSPLHF,TGCGCCAGCAGCTTGTACAGTTCCTATAATTCACCCCTCCACTTT
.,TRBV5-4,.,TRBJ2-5,CASSLEGRETQYF,TGTGCCAGCAGCTTGGAGGGGCGCGAGACCCAGTACTTC
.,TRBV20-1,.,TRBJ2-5,CSASAPETQYF,TGCAGTGCTAGTGCGCCAGAGACCCAGTACTTC
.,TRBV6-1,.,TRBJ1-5,CASSAQGTVYSNQPQHF,TGTGCCAGCAGTGCACAGGGCACGGTATATAGCAATCAGCCCCAGCATTTT
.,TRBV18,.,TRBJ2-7,CASSPTFRSYEQYF,TGTGCCAGCTCCCCTACGTTCAGGTCGTACGAGCAGTACTTC
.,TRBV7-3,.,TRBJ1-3,CASSLGRSSGNTIYF,TGTGCCAGCAGCTTAGGTAGAAGCTCTGGAAACACCATATATTTT
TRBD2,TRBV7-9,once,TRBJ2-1,CASTGPSGRAENEQFF,TGTGCCAGCACCGGACCTAGCGGGAGGGCCGAGAATGAGCAGTTCTTC
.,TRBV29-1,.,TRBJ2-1,CSVDKGTDEQFF,TGCAGCGTAGATAAAGGGACTGATGAGCAGTTCTTC
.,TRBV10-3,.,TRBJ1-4,CAISGSATNEKLFF,TGTGCCATCTCGGGATCTGCAACTAATGAAAAACTGTTTTTT
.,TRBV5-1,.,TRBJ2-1,CASSPRARGRGNEQFF,TGCGCCAGCAGCCCGCGAGCGCGGGGGAGGGGGAATGAGCAGTTCTTC
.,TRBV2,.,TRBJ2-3,CASSVETDTQYF,TGTGCCAGCAGCGTAGAGACAGATACGCAGTATTTT
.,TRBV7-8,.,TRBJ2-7,CASSLLGALGHEQYF,TGTGCCAGCAGCTTACTAGGCGCCCTCGGTCACGAGCAGTACTTC
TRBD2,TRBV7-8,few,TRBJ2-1,CASRQLQTSRSNEQFF,TGTGCCAGCAGACAGTTACAGACTAGCAGATCCAATGAGCAGTTCTTC
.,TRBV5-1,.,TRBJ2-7,CASSAQGTPYEQYF,TGCGCCAGCAGCGCACAGGGAACCCCCTACGAGCAGTACTTC
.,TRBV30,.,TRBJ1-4,CAWSVGTIGEKLFF,TGTGCCTGGAGTGTAGGGACAATCGGTGAAAAACTGTTTTTT
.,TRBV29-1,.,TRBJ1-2,CSVEGGRGSGYTF,TGCAGCGTTGAAGGGGGGCGGGGGAGCGGCTACACCTTC
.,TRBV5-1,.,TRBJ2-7,CASSPRGLDYEQYF,TGCGCCAGCAGCCCTCGGGGACTCGACTACGAGCAGTACTTC
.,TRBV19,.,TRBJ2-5,CASSIVGLGVGETQYF,TGTGCCAGTAGTATCGTGGGGCTGGGTGTCGGAGAGACCCAGTACTTC
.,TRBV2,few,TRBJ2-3,CASRRSTDTQYF,TGTGCCAGCAGGAGGAGCACAGATACGCAGTATTTT
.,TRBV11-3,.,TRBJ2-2,CASSPIAGLDTGELFF,TGTGCCAGCAGCCCCATCGCGGGGTTGGACACCGGGGAGCTGTTTTTT
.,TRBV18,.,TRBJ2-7,CASSPIRQEYEQYF,TGTGCCAGCTCACCAATAAGACAGGAGTACGAGCAGTACTTC
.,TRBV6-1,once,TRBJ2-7,CASSPKYEQYF,TGTGCCAGCAGTCCCAAATACGAGCAGTACTTC
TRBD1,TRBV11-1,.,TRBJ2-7,CASSSTRQGTIYEQYF,TGTGCCAGCAGCTCCACCCGACAGGGGACAATCTACGAGCAGTACTTC
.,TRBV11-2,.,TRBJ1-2,CASSFAVQYGYTF,TGTGCCAGCAGCTTTGCGGTTCAATATGGCTACACCTTC
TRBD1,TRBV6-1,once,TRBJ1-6,CASRGQGARSPLHF,TGTGCCAGCAGGGGGCAGGGGGCGCGTTCACCCCTCCACTTT